This TCR beta chain was retrieved from a study of shared clonotypes between healthy human individuals. Memory CD4+ cells were the fraction left after CD45RA+ naive selection. With respect to this clone: Its antigen is as yet unknown.

General study findings and limits: Memory subsets generally showed smaller estimated richness than naive subsets did. The genetic and exposure-history diversity represented was limited by few donors.

This CDR3 has 14 amino acids. The ends lost 2 bases at V and 4 bases at J; junction bases unmatched: 5. Germline CDR1 MDHEN, CDR2 SYDVKM. Original handling: As immunoSEQ supplied junction-only sequences (without quality scores), filtering differed. Method: immunoSEQ multiplex PCR; TCRdb's copy keeps in-frame clones and lacks some. V and J calls and clone size are as listed in that table; D and trimming were resolved from the DNA. The data contain around 1,000,000 clones, roughly 80% of them seen just once; the ten biggest clones take up approximately 0.95%. The source of this sequence is a man aged 18 to 29 in good health. Some clones in this sample may be carry-over from other donors' samples. The sequencing input was memory CD4+ T cells from PBMCs. The sample's subset: CD45RA-negative fraction. V and J are TRBV28 and TRBJ2-7; TRBD2 matches at 7 bases. For the CDR3, the DNA is TGTGCCAGCAGTTTAGGAGGCGGGGGTTACGAGCAGTACTTC. Amino acid sequence: CASSLGGGGYEQYF.